The T cell receptor beta chain under discussion was sequenced for a study of CD8+CD57+ T cells in acquired aplastic anemia (dated by TCRdb to between 2017 and 2018). For the study in its entirety: On average, sorted CD4+ and CD8+ cells yielded 2.5 to 3.5 ug of extracted DNA, with a range of about 0.17 to 27.4 ug. A CD8+CD57+ expansion meant a frequency higher than the mean frequency seen in healthy subjects. Paper-wide results and their limitations: Although roughly 29 CD8+ CDR3 sequences were shared by patients and controls, these sequences appeared highly expressed in patients and within the immunodominant clones of patients. No significant difference in CD8+ Simpson's diversity was found between patients and healthy controls (P=0.060).

Details on this clonotype: This clone's antigen is unknown. Base qualities are not provided; no much larger clone lies one nucleotide away.

Profiling of TCR beta VDJ combinations and CDR3 sequences used genomic DNA as the template. An Illumina HiSeq 2000 was the platform used for TCR repertoire sequencing. On the authors' methods: Repertoire assessment relied on Simpson's diversity index, CDR3 size and DJ length profiles, and TRBV/TRBJ rearrangement plots. The immunodominant clone was defined as the most abundant DNA sequence in deep sequencing data. CDR3 amino acid sequences were screened for sharing across subjects and compared with published repertoires and the VDJdb database. TCRdb trimmed the raw reads at Q25, called clones with MiXCR and kept productive beta chains. For every CDR3 protein sequence, its rows merge into one entry that carries the most common genes and DNA. The V and J calls reflect TCRdb's pipeline rather than the authors' work. This sample has roughly 250,000 distinct CDR3 sequences in its table, and around 46% of those were observed once. Over 7.5% of the sample is taken by the ten largest.

The patients picked for sequencing were ones in whom flow cytometry had shown an expansion of CD8+CD57+ cells. Every patient had severe acquired aplastic anemia, diagnosed using the International Study of Aplastic Anemia and Agranulocytosis and Camitta criteria. No patient had received any therapy when blood was sampled. In this study, sorted CD4+ and CD8+ T cells from the blood of healthy subjects and of severe aplastic anemia patients had their TCR repertoires deep-sequenced. In the USA, patient enrollment took place under clinicaltrials.gov protocols 00001620, 01623167, 00001397, 00071045, 00081523 and 00961064. Ficoll-Paque density gradient centrifugation was used to isolate peripheral blood mononuclear cells. Before DNA was extracted, CD4+ and CD8+ T cells were sorted using either FACS or magnetic beads. The germline V end is reduced by 7 bases and the J end by 0 bases; junction bases left unmatched: 11. Taken from the germline V gene, the CDR1 and CDR2 loops are SQVTM and ANQGSEA. The CDR3 contains 16 residues, cysteine and phenylalanine counted. Only CDR3 DNA is held: 48 bases, read in frame from base 1.

The chain uses TRBV29-1 and TRBJ1-3; a stretch of 8 junction bases matches TRBD1. The clonotype comes from a human donor with aplastic anemia. The sequenced sample consisted of sorted CD4+, CD8+, or CD8+CD57+ T cells (not recorded which) from PBMCs. The DNA reads TGCAGCGCCGGTTTCCTCGGGACAGGCTCTGGAAACACCATATATTTT. Its translation is CSAGFLGTGSGNTIYF.